This is a list of T cell receptor beta chains from one sample in a study of T cell responses to AZD1222 COVID-19 vaccine. Repertoires were generated with immunoSEQ multiplex PCR, while TCRdb's copy carries only in-frame clones and drops some. The sample contains about 180,000 clones, about 90% of which appear only once. Specimen: peripheral blood, collected 28 days after the second dose of the MenACWY control vaccine. The receptors were gathered from an adult who received the MenACWY meningococcal vaccine as a control. Each CDR3 is given without its conserved first and last residue.

v_call | cdr3_aa
TRBV18 | ASSLRGDTQY
TRBV18 | ASSPRQTNEKLF
TRBV27 | ASSLRGGPSNQPQH
TRBV9 | ASSVYRGPRVGEKLF
TRBV28 | ASSAQGAGTNEKLF
TRBV28 | ASSFRAAGANVLT
TRBV27 | ASIGRGYGYT
TRBV27 | ASSPRDLLRGELF
TRBV10-2 | ASLGDYEQY
TRBV2 | ASYQGGTSGEQY
TRBV7-2 | ASSFTSGRGNTQY
TRBV29-1 | SVEDRSSGSSYEQY
TRBV7-9 | ASSFSQGGNTEAF
TRBV15 | ATSRDLGQGSYGYT